A single sample is the source of the 24 T cell receptor beta chains below, sequenced in a study of blood T cell repertoires in COVID-19. Profiled with immunoSEQ multiplex PCR; TCRdb holds only in-frame clones, not every one. The sample contains roughly 98,000 clones, 81% of which appear only once. Sequencing was carried out using peripheral blood. All receptors come from a human donor in a cohort sampled during active COVID-19.

J is TRBJ2-5 and V is TRBV25-1; 8 bases are a match to TRBD1. There are 13 residues in the CDR3. The ends lost 3 bases at V and 5 bases at J; junction bases unmatched: 2. Germline loops: CDR1 MGHDK, CDR2 SYGVNS. CDR3 loop: CASSEDRDETQYF. The CDR3 coding sequence is TGTGCCAGCAGTGAGGACAGGGACGAGACCCAGTACTTC.

This chain joins TRBV5-8 and TRBJ1-6; 7 nucleotides line up with TRBD1. This CDR3 comprises 16 residues. J lost 10 bases, V lost 0 bases, and 10 bases had no gene match. Germline V gene data show CDR1 as SGHTS and CDR2 as YDEGEE. The CDR3 reads CASSLGGQLVSSPLHF. The CDR3 region has the DNA TGTGCCAGCAGCTTGGGGGGACAGCTCGTATCATCACCCCTCCACTTT.

The V call is TRBV18, the J call TRBJ2-5; the D gene is possibly TRBD1 (5 bases). CDR3 length equals 14 residues. Trimming pared 5 bases from V and 2 bases from J, leaving 12 bases between. Germline-derived CDR1 and CDR2 are KGHSH and LQKENI. Here the CDR3 reads CASSERNRQETQYF. The CDR3, as DNA: TGTGCCAGCTCAGAAAGGAACAGGCAAGAGACCCAGTACTTC.

This chain uses TRBV6-5 with TRBJ1-3; unclear D gene. The CDR3 covers 16 residues. V lost 0 bases to trimming and J lost 0 bases, with 9 bases between them. Germline V gene data show CDR1 as MNHEY and CDR2 as SVGAGI. CDR3 coding DNA: TGTGCCAGCAGTTACTCCCGCGGTCTCTCTGGAAACACCATATATTTT. As protein: CASSYSRGLSGNTIYF.

This clone was seen just once. The rearrangement joins TRBV6-6 to TRBJ2-7, with 9 bases that match TRBD1. Germline loops: CDR1 MNHNY, CDR2 SVGAGI (reference sequence). This CDR3 is built from 16 residues. V was pared by 0 bases and J by 6 bases, with 9 bases of the junction left unmatched. The DNA for the CDR3 is TGTGCCAGCAGTTACTCGGACGGGACAGGGTTAGCCGAGCAGTACTTC. Its protein product is CASSYSDGTGLAEQYF.

This chain uses TRBV5-5 with TRBJ2-5; tentative D call: TRBD1 (5 bases). CDR3 length equals 15 residues. CDR1 SGHKS and CDR2 YYEKEE come from the germline V gene (reference sequence). Trimming removed 4 bases at V and 5 bases at J, with 18 bases between. In DNA form, the CDR3 reads TGTGCCAGCAGCCCCGCCCCGGACACGGTGGAGACCCAGTACTTC. It yields the protein CASSPAPDTVETQYF.

J is TRBJ1-1 and V is TRBV5-1; D may be TRBD1 (6 bases). Germline loops: CDR1 SGHRS, CDR2 YFSETQ. This CDR3 contains 13 residues. V was pared by 4 bases and J by 4 bases, with 11 bases between. The CDR3 bases are TGCGCCAGCAGCCAACAGGGTACCACTGAAGCTTTCTTT. It is translated as CASSQQGTTEAFF.

This CDR3 reads CATTPMGRGNNYGYTF. For the CDR3, the DNA is TGTGCCACCACCCCGATGGGCAGGGGGAATAACTATGGCTACACCTTC. This chain connects TRBV24-1 to TRBJ1-2; 7 bases map to TRBD1. V lost 8 bases to trimming and J lost 1 base; unmatched junction nucleotides: 12. The CDR3 contains 16 residues. Germline lookup yields CDR1 KGHDR and CDR2 SFDVKD.

V and J are TRBV7-2 and TRBJ2-2, with D maybe TRBD1 (5 bases). The CDR3 is 14 amino acids. The germline V and J ends were trimmed by 2 bases and 5 bases, with 9 bases remaining between them. From germline, CDR1 is SGHTA and CDR2 FQGNSA. The CDR3 region is CASSLSSGTGELFF. CDR3 nucleotides: TGTGCCAGCAGCTTATCGTCAGGGACCGGGGAGCTGTTTTTT.

The V and J genes are TRBV5-1 and TRBJ1-6; no clear D gene. Trimming cost V 1 base and J 4 bases, with 6 bases left between them. This CDR3 is 14 amino acids long. Germline V lookup: CDR1 SGHRS, CDR2 YFSETQ. This chain's CDR3 is CASSLPGYNSPLHF. The CDR3, as DNA: TGCGCCAGCAGCTTGCCAGGATATAATTCACCCCTCCACTTT.

A single count supports this clone. The chain uses TRBV11-2 and TRBJ2-6; D uncertain. Trimming pared 1 base from V and 0 bases from J, leaving 7 bases between. Per germline, CDR1 SGHAT and CDR2 FQNNGV. This CDR3 spans 16 amino acids. Here the CDR3 reads CASSLGLVSGANVLTF. CDR3 bases: TGTGCCAGCAGCTTAGGGTTAGTCTCTGGGGCCAACGTCCTGACTTTC.

The gene calls are TRBV7-2 and TRBJ1-1, with D unclear. Trimming took off 3 bases at V and 5 bases at J, with 13 bases between the two ends. Germline V lookup: CDR1 SGHTA, CDR2 FQGNSA. There are 14 residues in the CDR3. The CDR3 nucleotides are TGTGCCAGCAGCTTTGCCCCTTCTCAGACTGAAGCTTTCTTT. Protein sequence: CASSFAPSQTEAFF.

The V and J genes are TRBV2 and TRBJ2-3; maybe TRBD1 (6 bases). This CDR3 spans 14 amino acids. Germline-derived CDR1 and CDR2 are SNHLY and FYNNEI. The V gene lost 3 bases and the J gene lost 0 bases, with 7 bases spanning the gap. CDR3 sequence reads: CASSEDRSTDTQYF. In nucleotides, the CDR3 is TGTGCCAGCAGTGAGGACAGAAGCACAGATACGCAGTATTTT.

The gene calls are TRBV21-1 and TRBJ1-4; the listed D gene, TRBD1, was not tested against the DNA. TRBV21-1 is recorded as a pseudogene. The CDR3 loop spans 16 amino acids. CDR3 bases: TGTGCCAGCAGCAGCCAAACCGGGACAGGGGATGAAAAACTGTTTTTT. Residues: CASSSQTGTGDEKLFF.

Here the CDR3 reads CASSSSSNQPQHF. CDR3 DNA sequence: TGTGCCAGCAGCTCGAGTAGCAATCAGCCCCAGCATTTT. The gene calls are TRBV11-2 and TRBJ1-5; D is uncertain. Germline CDR1 is SGHAT and CDR2 is FQNNGV. V lost 4 bases and J 0 bases, leaving 4 bases between the germline ends. CDR3 length: 13 amino acids. Full variable domain (rest looked up from reference TRBV11-2 and TRBJ1-5): EAGVAQSPRYKIIEKRQSVAFWCNPISGHATLYWYQQILGQGPKLLIQFQNNGVVDDSQLPKDRFSAERLKGVDSTLKIQPAKLEDSAVYLCASSSSSNQPQHFGDGTRLSIL.

The rearrangement links TRBV5-1 to TRBJ2-2; 9 bases are a match to TRBD1. Trimming removed 5 bases from V and 2 bases from J; junction bases left unmatched: 7. Germline V gives CDR1 SGHRS, CDR2 YFSETQ. This CDR3 has 16 amino acids. The CDR3 loop is CASRPPGQGNTGELFF. CDR3 in DNA: TGCGCCAGCAGACCACCGGGACAGGGAAACACCGGGGAGCTGTTTTTT.

V and J are TRBV5-1 and TRBJ2-5; possible D gene TRBD1, 5 bases. V gave up 2 bases and J gave up 7 bases, with 15 bases separating them. Germline assignment: CDR1 SGHRS and CDR2 YFSETQ. The CDR3 spans 14 residues. Here the CDR3 reads CASSFSREVGTQYF. CDR3 DNA sequence: TGCGCCAGCAGCTTCAGCAGGGAAGTAGGGACCCAGTACTTC. Full variable domain (outside the CDR3, taken from reference TRBV5-1 and TRBJ2-5): KAGVTQTPRYLIKTRGQQVTLSCSPISGHRSVSWYQQTPGQGLQFLFEYFSETQRNKGNFPGRFSGRQFSNSRSEMNVSTLELGDSALYLCASSFSREVGTQYFGPGTRLLVL.

Only a few counts were recorded for this clone. The chain combines TRBV2 with TRBJ2-1; possible D gene TRBD1, 6 bases. V lost 2 bases and J 4 bases, leaving 12 bases between the germline ends. Looked up from germline, CDR1 is SNHLY and CDR2 is FYNNEI. The CDR3 totals 15 residues. This CDR3 is CASSEQAGDYNEQFF. The DNA for the CDR3 is TGTGCCAGCAGTGAACAGGCAGGGGATTACAATGAGCAGTTCTTC. Based on the CDR3 plus reference TRBV2 and TRBJ2-1, the full variable domain is EPEVTQTPSHQVTQMGQEVILRCVPISNHLYFYWYRQILGQKVEFLVSFYNNEISEKSEIFDDQFSVERPDGSNFTLKIRSTKLEDSAMYFCASSEQAGDYNEQFFGPGTRLTVL.

The gene calls are TRBV7-3 and TRBJ1-1; possibly TRBD1 for D (5 bases). The CDR3 length is 12 residues. The V end lost 4 bases, the J end lost 5 bases, and 8 bases lay between the germline ends. Germline V gives CDR1 SGHTA, CDR2 FQGTGA. The CDR3 DNA follows: TGTGCCAGCAGCTCGGGGGGGACTGAAGCTTTCTTT. It is translated as CASSSGGTEAFF.

The gene calls are TRBV28 and TRBJ1-2; D is perhaps TRBD1 (6 bases). The CDR3 is 14 amino acids. V was trimmed by 7 bases and J by 8 bases, leaving 20 bases between them. CDR1 and CDR2 from the germline V gene are MDHEN and SYDVKM. In DNA form, the CDR3 reads TGTGCCAGCAACCAAGGGGGGGAGTTCCGCGGCTACACCTTC. It translates to CASNQGGEFRGYTF.

This clone occurred a few times. V is TRBV19 and J is TRBJ1-5; a weak D match, TRBD1 (6 bases). Germline V lookup: CDR1 LNHDA, CDR2 SQIVND (reference sequence). Trimming removed 6 bases from V and 3 bases from J, with 15 bases in between. This CDR3 contains 15 residues. CDR3 bases: TGTGCCAGTAGACCCAAGACAGGCAACAATCAGCCCCAGCATTTT. It is translated as CASRPKTGNNQPQHF.

The chain combines TRBV11-2 with TRBJ2-7; D gene uncertain. The V and J ends lost 1 base and 2 bases respectively, with 12 bases between them. The CDR3 runs to 15 residues. From germline, CDR1 is SGHAT and CDR2 FQNNGV. The CDR3 coding sequence is TGTGCCAGCAGCTTAGTCTTTGCGGCAACCTACGAGCAGTACTTC. This translates into CASSLVFAATYEQYF.

The V call is TRBV30, the J call TRBJ2-1, with D perhaps TRBD2 (6 bases). CDR1 is GTSNPN and CDR2 is SVGIG in the germline V gene (reference sequence). CDR3 size: 13 residues. V lost 8 bases, J lost 7 bases, and 18 bases lay in between. The CDR3 DNA reads as TGTGCCGGGGTCGGGGGAATATCAAATGAGCAGTTCTTC. The encoded protein is CAGVGGISNEQFF.

The chain joins TRBV24-1 to TRBJ1-2; the D is unclear. Trimming shortened V by 3 bases and J by 7 bases, and 8 bases separated the two germline ends. Germline CDR1 KGHDR, CDR2 SFDVKD. The CDR3 is 12 amino acids. The CDR3 loop is CATSDAGRGYTF. DNA of the CDR3: TGTGCCACCAGTGATGCAGGCCGTGGCTACACCTTC.